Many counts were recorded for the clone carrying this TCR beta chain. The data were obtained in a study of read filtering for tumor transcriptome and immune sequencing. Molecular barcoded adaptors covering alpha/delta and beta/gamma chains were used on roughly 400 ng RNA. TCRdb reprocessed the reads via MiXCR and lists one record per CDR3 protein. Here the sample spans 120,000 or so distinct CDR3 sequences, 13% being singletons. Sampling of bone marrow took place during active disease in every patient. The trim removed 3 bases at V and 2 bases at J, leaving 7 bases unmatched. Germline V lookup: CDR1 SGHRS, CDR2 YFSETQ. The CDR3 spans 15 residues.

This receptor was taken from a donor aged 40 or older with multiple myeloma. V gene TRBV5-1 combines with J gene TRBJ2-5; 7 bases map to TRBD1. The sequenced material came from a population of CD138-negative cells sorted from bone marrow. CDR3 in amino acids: CASSSYGTAQETQYF. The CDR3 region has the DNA TGCGCCAGCAGCTCGTACGGGACAGCACAAGAGACCCAGTACTTC.